Listed below are T cell receptor beta chains from one sample, sequenced in a study of T-cell memory formation after mild COVID-19. MiXCR, applied by TCRdb to the 5' RACE reads, yields one record per CDR3 protein. Of about 350,000 distinct CDR3 sequences detected, around 13% appear once; the ten largest clones hold about 24%. The sequencing input was PBMCs or a T cell subset sorted from them (not recorded which). The receptors derive from a man younger than 35 who had mild COVID-19 (a few samples of this study predate the infection). Cell type and time point are not known. CDR3s include the opening cysteine and the closing phenylalanine or tryptophan. The D gene is left open where the match is weak. Rows give clone size only sometimes, using once, few, many, or a class for an expanded clone.

D gene: TRBD1; clone size: -; V gene: TRBV24-1; J gene: TRBJ2-7; CDR3 DNA: TGTGCCACCAGTGATCGACAGGGGGCCGAGCAGTACTTC; CDR3 protein: CATSDRQGAEQYF
D gene: -; clone size: few; V gene: TRBV6-5; J gene: TRBJ2-2; CDR3 DNA: TGTGCCACTAGGGAGCAGGGTTTGGCCGGGGAGCTGTTTTTT; CDR3 protein: CATREQGLAGELFF
D gene: -; clone size: -; V gene: TRBV7-2; J gene: TRBJ2-5; CDR3 DNA: TGTGCCAGCAGCCAGAATAGGTGGGAGACCCAGTACTTC; CDR3 protein: CASSQNRWETQYF
D gene: TRBD1; clone size: many; V gene: TRBV5-1; J gene: TRBJ2-2; CDR3 DNA: TGCGCCAGCAGCCAATGGACAGGGTCGAGCACCGGGGAGCTGTTTTTT; CDR3 protein: CASSQWTGSSTGELFF
D gene: -; clone size: -; V gene: TRBV5-1; J gene: TRBJ1-1; CDR3 DNA: TGCGCCAGCAGCTTGGCCCTCGGGGGAAACACTGAAGCTTTCTTT; CDR3 protein: CASSLALGGNTEAFF
D gene: -; clone size: few; V gene: TRBV11-2; J gene: TRBJ2-3; CDR3 DNA: TGTGCCAGCAGCTTAGAGGGCGGGCAGTATTTT; CDR3 protein: CASSLEGGQYF
D gene: TRBD2; clone size: -; V gene: TRBV19; J gene: TRBJ2-5; CDR3 DNA: TGTGCCAGTAGTACCCCCAGCGGGGGAGGGGAGACCCAGTACTTC; CDR3 protein: CASSTPSGGGETQYF
D gene: TRBD1; clone size: few; V gene: TRBV5-1; J gene: TRBJ2-1; CDR3 DNA: TGCGCCAGCAGCCGCCCCATCCGGGACAGGGATGGGAATGAGCAGTTCTTC; CDR3 protein: CASSRPIRDRDGNEQFF
D gene: -; clone size: -; V gene: TRBV27; J gene: TRBJ2-3; CDR3 DNA: TGTGCCAGCAGGACCACTTCATTTCACACAGATACGCAGTATTTT; CDR3 protein: CASRTTSFHTDTQYF
D gene: -; clone size: -; V gene: TRBV4-1; J gene: TRBJ1-1; CDR3 DNA: TGCGCCAGCAGCCAAGACTCCCTTCTGGGGTATAGGGGCACTGAAGCTTTCTTT; CDR3 protein: CASSQDSLLGYRGTEAFF